The 12 T cell receptor beta chains below were found in one sample sequenced in a study of blood T cell repertoires in COVID-19. The repertoire was sequenced with immunoSEQ multiplex PCR; TCRdb's copy has only in-frame clones and lacks some. The sample has about 180,000 clones, roughly nine tenths seen once. Material: peripheral blood. The receptors shown here come from a man between 18 and 35 years old who had recovered from COVID-19.

The rearrangement joins TRBV11-3 to TRBJ2-5; D is perhaps TRBD2 (7 bases). Germline V gene sequence: CDR1 SGHNT, CDR2 YENEEA. V gave up 2 bases and J gave up 5 bases, with 15 bases separating them. The CDR3 consists of 15 residues. The CDR3 nucleotides read TGTGCCAGCAGCTTAAGGTCGGGGGGCGCGGAGACCCAGTACTTC. Its protein product is CASSLRSGGAETQYF. The whole variable domain, filled in from reference TRBV11-3 and TRBJ2-5, reads EAGVVQSPRYKIIEKKQPVAFWCNPISGHNTLYWYLQNLGQGPELLIRYENEEAVDDSQLPKDRFSAERLKGVDSTLKIQPAELGDSAVYLCASSLRSGGAETQYFGPGTRLLVL.

J is TRBJ1-3 and V is TRBV5-1; D might be TRBD1 (5 bases). Trimming pared 0 bases from V and 2 bases from J, leaving 12 bases between. The CDR3 covers 16 residues. CDR1 is SGHRS and CDR2 is YFSETQ in the germline V gene. The CDR3 loop is CASSLEPGRAGNTIYF. DNA for the CDR3: TGCGCCAGCAGCTTGGAGCCAGGGAGGGCTGGAAACACCATATATTTT.

The chain links TRBV6-4 to TRBJ2-7, with TRBD2 matching over 9 bases. Germline CDR1 MRHNA, CDR2 SNTAGT. V trimming: 8 bases; J trimming: 1 base; junction bases outside the gene matches: 6. The CDR3 spans 14 residues. The CDR3 coding sequence is TGTGCCAGCGTCGGACTAGCGTGTTCCTACGAGCAGTACTTC. Its protein is CASVGLACSYEQYF.

V is TRBV9 and J is TRBJ1-2; weak D call: TRBD1 (6 bases). From germline, CDR1 is SGDLS and CDR2 YYNGEE. CDR3 size: 14 residues. V lost 0 bases and J 8 bases, leaving 14 bases between the germline ends. DNA of the CDR3: TGTGCCAGCAGCGTAGAGCCAGGGGCCCTCGGCTACACCTTC. This gives the protein CASSVEPGALGYTF.

The V and J genes are TRBV29-1 and TRBJ2-5; D remains unclear. There are 12 residues in the CDR3. Trimming shortened V by 6 bases and J by 5 bases, and 13 bases separated the two germline ends. Looked up from germline, CDR1 is SQVTM and CDR2 is ANQGSEA. As DNA, the CDR3 is TGCAGCGTCGGAGACCCTATGGAGACCCAGTACTTC. Residues: CSVGDPMETQYF.

J is TRBJ2-2 and V is TRBV4-1, with D possibly matching TRBD2 (5 bases). Trimming stripped 0 bases from V and 1 base from J, with 6 bases between. The germline V gene encodes CDR1 MGHRA and CDR2 YSYEKL. The CDR3 contains 15 residues. CDR3 in amino acids: CASSQEAGNTGELFF. CDR3 coding DNA: TGCGCCAGCAGCCAAGAGGCGGGGAACACCGGGGAGCTGTTTTTT.

This clone was found once. The CDR3 here is CASSLNPLTSATSYEQYF. CDR3 bases: TGTGCCAGCAGCTTAAACCCCCTCACTAGCGCTACCTCCTACGAGCAGTACTTC. The chain recombines TRBV7-3 with TRBJ2-7, with 7 positions matching TRBD2. The CDR3 is made up of 18 amino acids. In germline, CDR1 is SGHTA, CDR2 FQGTGA. V lost 1 base, J lost 0 bases, and 12 bases stayed unmatched.

The chain links TRBV28 to TRBJ1-1; D is unclear. This CDR3 has 14 residues. V lost 2 bases and J lost 0, with 7 bases in between. Germline lookup yields CDR1 MDHEN and CDR2 SYDVKM. The CDR3 region has the DNA TGTGCCAGCAGTTTACCTGCGGTGAACACTGAAGCTTTCTTT. Translation gives CASSLPAVNTEAFF.

This rearrangement joins TRBV2 to TRBJ1-3, with a possible D match to TRBD1 (5 bases). Germline V gives CDR1 SNHLY, CDR2 FYNNEI. The germline V and J ends were trimmed by 6 bases and 3 bases, with 9 bases remaining between them. The CDR3 totals 13 residues. CDR3 sequence (DNA): TGTGCCAGCAGGGCCGACAGTGGAAACACCATATATTTT. Translation: CASRADSGNTIYF.

V and J are TRBV5-5 and TRBJ2-7, with D unresolved. CDR1 SGHKS and CDR2 YYEKEE come from the germline V gene (reference sequence). V lost 1 base and J lost 0, with 8 bases in between. The CDR3 runs to 14 residues. CDR3 amino acids: CASSLPRNSYEQYF. The CDR3 nucleotides read TGTGCCAGCAGCTTGCCCAGAAACTCCTACGAGCAGTACTTC. Full variable domain (outside the CDR3, taken from reference TRBV5-5 and TRBJ2-7): DAGVTQSPTHLIKTRGQQVTLRCSPISGHKSVSWYQQVLGQGPQFIFQYYEKEERGRGNFPDRFSARQFPNYSSELNVNALLLGDSALYLCASSLPRNSYEQYFGPGTRLTVT.

The chain joins TRBV27 to TRBJ2-7, with D possibly being TRBD2 (5 bases). The CDR3 runs 15 residues. Between the trimmed V and J ends, which lost 8 bases and 0 bases, there was a span of 17 bases. Germline CDR1 is MNHEY and CDR2 is SMNVEV (reference sequence). CDR3 loop: CASAVSGGLSYEQYF. The CDR3 DNA reads TGTGCCAGCGCAGTTTCAGGCGGGCTCTCCTACGAGCAGTACTTC.

The chain combines TRBV28 with TRBJ2-7, with TRBD2 matching over 11 bases. With V trimmed by 6 bases and J by 3 bases, 4 bases remained unmatched. The CDR3 spans 14 residues. In germline, CDR1 is MDHEN, CDR2 SYDVKM. The CDR3: CASSTTSGSYEQYF. CDR3 coding DNA: TGTGCCAGCAGCACTACTAGCGGGAGCTACGAGCAGTACTTC.